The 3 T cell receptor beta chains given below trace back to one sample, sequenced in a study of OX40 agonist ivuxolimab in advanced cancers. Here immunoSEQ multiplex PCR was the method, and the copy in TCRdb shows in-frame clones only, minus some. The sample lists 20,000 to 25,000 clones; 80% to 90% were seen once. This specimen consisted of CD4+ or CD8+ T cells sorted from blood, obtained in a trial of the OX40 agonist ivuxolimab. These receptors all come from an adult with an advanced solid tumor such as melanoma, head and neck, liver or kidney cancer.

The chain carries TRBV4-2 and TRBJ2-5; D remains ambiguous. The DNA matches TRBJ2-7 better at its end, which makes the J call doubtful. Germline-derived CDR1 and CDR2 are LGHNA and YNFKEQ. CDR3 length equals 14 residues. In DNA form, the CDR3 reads TGTGCCAGCAGTTTCGGTTCCCGGCCCCACGAGCAGTACTTC. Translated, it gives CASSFGSRPHEQYF.

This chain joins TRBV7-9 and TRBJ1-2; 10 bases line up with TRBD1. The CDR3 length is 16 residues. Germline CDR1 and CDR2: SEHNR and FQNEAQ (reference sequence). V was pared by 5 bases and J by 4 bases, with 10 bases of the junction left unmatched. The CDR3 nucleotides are TGTGCCAGCAGCACCCGGGGACAGGGGATCGGCTATGGCTACACCTTC. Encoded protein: CASSTRGQGIGYGYTF.

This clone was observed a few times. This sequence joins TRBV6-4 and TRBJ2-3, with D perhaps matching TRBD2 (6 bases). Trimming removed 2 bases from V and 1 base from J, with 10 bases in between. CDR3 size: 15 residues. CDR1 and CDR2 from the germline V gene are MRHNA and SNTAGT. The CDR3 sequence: CASSDGRGGTDTQYF. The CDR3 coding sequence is TGTGCCAGCAGTGACGGGCGGGGAGGCACAGATACGCAGTATTTT.